Described below is a single T cell receptor beta chain sequence and its context. The antigen is not known. The assay was immunoSEQ multiplex PCR, and TCRdb's table has in-frame clones only and misses some. The sample consists of around 70,000 clones, 85% to 95% of them appearing once. Per the germline V gene, CDR1 is LNHDA and CDR2 is SQIVND (reference sequence). The J segment lost 6 bases and the V segment lost 3 bases, leaving 5 bases of the junction unmatched. The length of the CDR3 is 14 residues. This sample is drawn from a study of lymphopenia after photon versus proton radiotherapy. Points from the study as a whole: Only patients who died were analyzed for survival; proton advantage is unproven. After lymphocyte nadir, photon-treated repertoires showed oligoclonal expansion, especially CD8+ Temra. In patients who died, overall survival fell as post-nadir TCR diversity dropped more.

The sequencing here drew on peripheral blood, taken from a patient treated with photon-based radiotherapy. V usage is TRBV19 and J usage is TRBJ1-5; 7 positions agree with TRBD1. The sequence came from a woman between 40 and 55 years old with cholangiocarcinoma. CDR3 region: CASSIPGGSQPQHF. As DNA, the CDR3 is TGTGCCAGTAGTATCCCAGGGGGGAGTCAGCCCCAGCATTTT.